This T cell receptor beta chain was captured in a study of blood T cells in healthy people across ages. The use of a sample-barcoded 5' primer and a J-beta primer mix characterized a second PCR of roughly 6 to 11 cycles. TCRdb used MiXCR to reprocess the 5' RACE reads, holding one entry per CDR3 protein. The data show hundreds of thousands of distinct CDR3 sequences, roughly 50% seen once. The CDR3 is made up of 12 amino acids. Germline-derived CDR1 and CDR2 are DFQATT and SNEGSKA (reference sequence). In regard to this clonotype: Antigen: not known.

General study results and limits: Among long-lived donors, naive CD4+ cells were more numerous and diversity higher than in aged donors.

The sequencing input was blood. The TCR was taken from a man aged 30 to 45 in good health. The chain joins TRBV20-1 to TRBJ2-7, with 7 nucleotides matching TRBD1. Near its end, the DNA agrees better with TRBJ2-5, so the J call may be wrong. CDR3 sequence reads: CSAPDRVKTQYF. The CDR3 DNA reads as TGCAGTGCCCCTGACAGGGTGAAGACCCAGTACTTC.